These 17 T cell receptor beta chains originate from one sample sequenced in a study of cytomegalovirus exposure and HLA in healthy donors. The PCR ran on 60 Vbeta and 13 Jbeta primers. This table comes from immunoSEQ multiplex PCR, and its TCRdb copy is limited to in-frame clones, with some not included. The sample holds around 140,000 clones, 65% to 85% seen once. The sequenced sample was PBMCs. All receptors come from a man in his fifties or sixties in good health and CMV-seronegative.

CDR3 in DNA: TGCGCCAGCAGCCCCGAACCTACAGGGACCTACGAGCAGTACTTC. It yields the protein CASSPEPTGTYEQYF. This chain joins TRBV5-1 and TRBJ2-7; tentatively, D is TRBD1 (6 bases). Trimming cost V 4 bases and J 2 bases, with 16 bases left between them. The length of the CDR3 is 15 residues. Germline-derived CDR1 and CDR2 are SGHRS and YFSETQ. Together with reference TRBV5-1 and TRBJ2-7, the CDR3 gives the full variable domain: KAGVTQTPRYLIKTRGQQVTLSCSPISGHRSVSWYQQTPGQGLQFLFEYFSETQRNKGNFPGRFSGRQFSNSRSEMNVSTLELGDSALYLCASSPEPTGTYEQYFGPGTRLTVT.

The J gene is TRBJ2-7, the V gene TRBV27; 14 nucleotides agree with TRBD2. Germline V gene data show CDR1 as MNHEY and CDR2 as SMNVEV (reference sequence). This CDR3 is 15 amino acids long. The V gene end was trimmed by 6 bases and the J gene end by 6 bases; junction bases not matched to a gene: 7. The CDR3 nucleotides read TGTGCCAGCAGCGGGACTAGCGGGGGCTTCGGCGAGCAGTACTTC. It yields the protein CASSGTSGGFGEQYF.

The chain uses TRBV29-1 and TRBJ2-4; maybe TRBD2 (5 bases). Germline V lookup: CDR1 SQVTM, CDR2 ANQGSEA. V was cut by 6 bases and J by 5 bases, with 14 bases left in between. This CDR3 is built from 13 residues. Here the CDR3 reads CSVEGSGENIQYF. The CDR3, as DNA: TGCAGCGTCGAGGGTAGTGGGGAAAACATTCAGTACTTC.

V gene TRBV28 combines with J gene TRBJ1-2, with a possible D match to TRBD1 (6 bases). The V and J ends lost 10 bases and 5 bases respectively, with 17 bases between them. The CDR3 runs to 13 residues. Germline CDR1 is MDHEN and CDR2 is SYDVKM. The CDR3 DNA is TGTGCCACCACTCCGTCTCAGGGGTATGGCTACACCTTC. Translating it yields CATTPSQGYGYTF.

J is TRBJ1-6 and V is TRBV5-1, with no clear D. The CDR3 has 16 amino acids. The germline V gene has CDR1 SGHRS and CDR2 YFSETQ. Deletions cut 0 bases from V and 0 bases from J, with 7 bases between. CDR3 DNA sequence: TGCGCCAGCAGCTTGGCCGGGGACTCCTATAATTCACCCCTCCACTTT. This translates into CASSLAGDSYNSPLHF.

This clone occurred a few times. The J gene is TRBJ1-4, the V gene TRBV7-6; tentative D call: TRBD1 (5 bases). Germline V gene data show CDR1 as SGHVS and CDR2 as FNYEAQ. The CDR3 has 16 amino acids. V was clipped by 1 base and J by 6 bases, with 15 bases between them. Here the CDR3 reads CASSLGSSGLDEKLFF. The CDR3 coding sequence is TGTGCCAGCAGCTTAGGTTCTTCAGGGCTAGATGAAAAACTGTTTTTT.

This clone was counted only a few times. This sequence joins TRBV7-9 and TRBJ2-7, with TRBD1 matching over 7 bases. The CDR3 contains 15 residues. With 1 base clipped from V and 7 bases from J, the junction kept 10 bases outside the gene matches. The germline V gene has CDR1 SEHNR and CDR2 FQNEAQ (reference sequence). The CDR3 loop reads CASSLDTGAFTEQYF. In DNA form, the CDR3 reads TGTGCCAGCAGCTTAGATACAGGGGCGTTTACGGAGCAGTACTTC.

The CDR3 coding sequence is TGTGCCAGCAGCGTAGAGCCAGGAGGGATAGAGACCCAGTACTTC. Translation: CASSVEPGGIETQYF. The chain carries TRBV9 and TRBJ2-5, with D maybe TRBD2 (6 bases). The CDR3 contains 15 residues. V shed 0 bases and J shed 4 bases, with 13 bases lying between them. Germline V lookup: CDR1 SGDLS, CDR2 YYNGEE.

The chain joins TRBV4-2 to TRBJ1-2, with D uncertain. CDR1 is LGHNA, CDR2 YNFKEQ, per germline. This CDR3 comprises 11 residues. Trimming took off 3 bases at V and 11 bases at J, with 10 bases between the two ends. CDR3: CASSHGLLYTF. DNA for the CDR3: TGTGCCAGCAGCCACGGACTTTTGTACACCTTC.

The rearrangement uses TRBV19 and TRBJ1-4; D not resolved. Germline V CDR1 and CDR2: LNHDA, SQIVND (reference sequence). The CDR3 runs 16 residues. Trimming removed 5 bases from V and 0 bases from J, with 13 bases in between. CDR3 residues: CASSPRPGATNEKLFF. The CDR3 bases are TGTGCCAGTAGTCCCAGACCCGGAGCAACTAATGAAAAACTGTTTTTT.

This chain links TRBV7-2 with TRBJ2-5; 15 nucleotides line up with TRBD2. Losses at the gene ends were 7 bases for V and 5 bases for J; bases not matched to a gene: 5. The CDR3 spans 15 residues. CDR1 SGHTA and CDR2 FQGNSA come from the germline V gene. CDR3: CASTGTSGGRETQYF. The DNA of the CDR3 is TGTGCCAGCACCGGGACTAGCGGGGGGAGGGAGACCCAGTACTTC.

CDR3 nucleotide sequence: TGCAGCGCAACCACCGGGACAGGGAATGGCTACACCTTC. Translation gives CSATTGTGNGYTF. The rearrangement links TRBV29-1 to TRBJ1-2, with 9 bases identical to TRBD1. Germline CDR1 is SQVTM and CDR2 is ANQGSEA. The CDR3 extends over 13 amino acids. Unmatched junction bases numbered 9, after V lost 7 bases and J lost 6 bases. Full variable domain (remainder filled in from reference TRBV29-1 and TRBJ1-2): SAVISQKPSRDICQRGTSLTIQCQVDSQVTMMFWYRQQPGQSLTLIATANQGSEATYESGFVIDKFPISRPNLTFSTLTVSNMSPEDSSIYLCSATTGTGNGYTFGSGTRLTVV.

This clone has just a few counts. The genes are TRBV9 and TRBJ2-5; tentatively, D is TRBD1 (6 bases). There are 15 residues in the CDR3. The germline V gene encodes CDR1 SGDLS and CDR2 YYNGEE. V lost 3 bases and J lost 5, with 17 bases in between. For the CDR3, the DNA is TGTGCCAGCAGCGCGGACAGTAAACCTTCGGAGACCCAGTACTTC. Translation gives CASSADSKPSETQYF.

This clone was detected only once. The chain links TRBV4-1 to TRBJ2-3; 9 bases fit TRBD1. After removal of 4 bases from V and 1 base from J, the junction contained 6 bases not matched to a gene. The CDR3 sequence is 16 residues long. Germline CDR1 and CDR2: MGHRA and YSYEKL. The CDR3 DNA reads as TGCGCCAGCAGCCGATCGGGACAGGGAGGCACAGATACGCAGTATTTT. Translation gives CASSRSGQGGTDTQYF.

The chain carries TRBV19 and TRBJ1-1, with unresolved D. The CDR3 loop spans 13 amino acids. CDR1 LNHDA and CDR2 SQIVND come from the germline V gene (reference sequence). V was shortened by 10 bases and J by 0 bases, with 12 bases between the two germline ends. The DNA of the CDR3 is TGTGCCACCTCAACAGTGTTGAACACTGAAGCTTTCTTT. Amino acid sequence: CATSTVLNTEAFF.

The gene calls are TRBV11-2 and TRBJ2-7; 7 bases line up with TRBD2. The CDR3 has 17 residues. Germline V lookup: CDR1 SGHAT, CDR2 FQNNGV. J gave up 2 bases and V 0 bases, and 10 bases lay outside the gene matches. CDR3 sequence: CASSLEGVSGFTYEQYF. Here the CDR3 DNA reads TGTGCCAGCAGCTTAGAGGGGGTTAGCGGGTTCACCTACGAGCAGTACTTC. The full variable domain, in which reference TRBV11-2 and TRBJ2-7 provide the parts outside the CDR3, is EAGVAQSPRYKIIEKRQSVAFWCNPISGHATLYWYQQILGQGPKLLIQFQNNGVVDDSQLPKDRFSAERLKGVDSTLKIQPAKLEDSAVYLCASSLEGVSGFTYEQYFGPGTRLTVT.

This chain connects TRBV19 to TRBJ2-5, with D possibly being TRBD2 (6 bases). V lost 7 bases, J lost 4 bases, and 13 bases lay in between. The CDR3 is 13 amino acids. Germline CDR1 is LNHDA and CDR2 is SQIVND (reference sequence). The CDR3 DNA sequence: TGTGCCAGTACTTCTCCGGGGGTAGAGACCCAGTACTTC. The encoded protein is CASTSPGVETQYF.